This T cell receptor beta chain was observed in a study of cytomegalovirus exposure and HLA in healthy donors. Background on the study: The same platform was used for the 130 or so validation repertoires as for the 666 first-cohort repertoires, as reported in a later analysis.

As to this clone: One end of the junction does not line up with germline, which may come from a read error.

Using immunoSEQ multiplex PCR, the repertoire was profiled, and TCRdb retains in-frame clones only, with some absent. The table lists 50,000 to 70,000 clones, approximately 95% of them singletons. The source is a woman under 30 in good health and CMV-seropositive. The specimen was PBMCs.

This CDR3 reads CASRFQRGQGSIEQFF. CDR3 nucleotides: TGTGCCAGCCGCTTTCAAAGGGGACAGGGAAGCATTGAGCAGTTCTTC. The genes are TRBV11-2 and TRBJ2-1; TRBD1 matches at 9 bases. Germline loops: CDR1 SGHAT, CDR2 FQNNGV. This CDR3 region has 16 residues.